The 26 T cell receptor beta chains presented below share a single source sample, sequenced in a study of blood T cells in healthy people across ages. It was with a sample-barcoded 5' primer and a J-beta primer mix that a second PCR of about 6 to 11 cycles was run. TCRdb ran MiXCR on the 5' RACE reads and lists one entry per CDR3 protein. The sample holds 650,000 to 800,000 distinct CDR3 sequences, 40% to 50% seen once. The specimen sequenced was blood. The receptors stem from a man in his sixties in good health.

CDR3 amino acids: CASSVGGLASNEQFF. The CDR3 DNA follows: TGTGCCAGCAGCGTAGGGGGGCTAGCCTCCAATGAGCAGTTCTTC. The rearrangement links TRBV9 to TRBJ2-1, with D possibly TRBD1 on 6 matching bases. There are 15 residues in the CDR3. From germline, CDR1 is SGDLS and CDR2 YYNGEE. Trimming stripped 0 bases from V and 6 bases from J, with 13 bases between.

Details on this clonotype: Compared with germline, one end of the junction differs, possibly owing to a read error. This chain uses TRBV10-3 with TRBJ2-7; 11 bases fit TRBD1. The germline gives CDR1 ENHRY, CDR2 SYGVKD. CDR3 length: 17 amino acids. The DNA of the CDR3 is TGTGCCATCAGCGAGACTTTGCCGGGACAGGGGGACTACGAGCAGGACTTC. It is translated as CAISETLPGQGDYEQDF.

A remark on this clonotype: The conserved closing phenylalanine or tryptophan is absent in this CDR3, likely reflecting a read error. The chain links TRBV12-3 or TRBV12-4 to TRBJ2-1, with D possibly matching TRBD2 (6 bases). The V and J ends lost 2 bases and 3 bases respectively, with 11 bases between them. This CDR3 region has 15 residues. This chain's CDR3 is CASSLLAALYNEQFL. As DNA, the CDR3 is TGTGCCAGCAGTTTATTAGCGGCGCTCTACAATGAGCAGTTCTTA.

The J gene is TRBJ1-1, the V gene TRBV5-1; D ambiguous. Germline V gives CDR1 SGHRS, CDR2 YFSETQ. V shed 4 bases and J shed 1 base, with 11 bases lying between them. This CDR3 is 14 amino acids long. CDR3 in amino acids: CASSLRAENTEAFF. The CDR3 DNA follows: TGCGCCAGCAGCCTAAGGGCGGAGAACACTGAAGCTTTCTTT.

The chain combines TRBV12-3 or TRBV12-4 with TRBJ2-1; TRBD2 agrees at 7 bases. V was pared by 6 bases and J by 9 bases, with 20 bases of the junction left unmatched. This CDR3 contains 17 residues. The CDR3 protein is CASRPGQTREGGGEQFF. In nucleotides, the CDR3 is TGTGCCAGCAGGCCCGGCCAGACCCGAGAGGGCGGGGGTGAGCAGTTCTTC.

The V and J genes are TRBV7-6 and TRBJ2-1; unclear D gene. This CDR3 has 16 amino acids. The ends were cut back, 1 base at V and 0 bases at J, with 10 bases in the middle. Germline CDR1 SGHVS, CDR2 FNYEAQ. The CDR3 reads CASSLEPPGSYNEQFF. The DNA for the CDR3 is TGTGCCAGCAGCTTAGAACCCCCGGGCTCCTACAATGAGCAGTTCTTC.

At least ten counts were recorded for this clonotype. J is TRBJ2-7 and V is TRBV12-3 or TRBV12-4, with 8 bases fitting TRBD1. This CDR3 spans 13 amino acids. V trimming: 6 bases; J trimming: 1 base; junction bases outside the gene matches: 2. CDR3 nucleotides: TGTGCCAGCAGGCGGGACAGGTCCTACGAGCAGTACTTC. Encoded protein: CASRRDRSYEQYF.

V gene TRBV4-1 combines with J gene TRBJ1-2; a possible D gene is TRBD1 (6 bases). Trimming pared 4 bases from V and 0 bases from J, leaving 24 bases between. Looked up from germline, CDR1 is MGHRA and CDR2 is YSYEKL. The CDR3 contains 19 residues. The CDR3 loop reads CASSPGGAVSPSSNYGYTF. The CDR3 coding sequence is TGCGCCAGCAGCCCGGGGGGCGCAGTCTCTCCCTCGTCTAACTATGGCTACACCTTC.

The chain couples TRBV7-4 to TRBJ1-1; D may be TRBD1 (6 bases). The germline V gene has CDR1 SGHVT and CDR2 SQSDAQ. The CDR3 has 14 residues. Deletions cut 2 bases from V and 7 bases from J, with 14 bases between. The CDR3 DNA follows: TGTGCCAGCAGCTTATCCGGGGGGCTGGGTGAAGCTTTCTTT. As protein: CASSLSGGLGEAFF. Together with reference TRBV7-4 and TRBJ1-1, the CDR3 gives the full variable domain: GAGVSQSPRYKVAKRGRDVALRCDSISGHVTLYWYRQTLGQGSEVLTYSQSDAQRDKSGRPSGRFSAERPERSVSTLKIQRTEQGDSAVYLCASSLSGGLGEAFFGQGTRLTVV.

The chain is built from TRBV29-1 and TRBJ1-1; 7 bases line up with TRBD1. The CDR3 totals 15 residues. Germline lookup yields CDR1 SQVTM and CDR2 ANQGSEA. J gave up 0 bases and V 1 base, and 5 bases lay outside the gene matches. For the CDR3, the DNA is TGCAGCGTTGAAGGGCACAGGGGCCTGAACACTGAAGCTTTCTTT. Translating it yields CSVEGHRGLNTEAFF.

V gene TRBV7-9 combines with J gene TRBJ1-5; D is ambiguous. The germline V gene encodes CDR1 SEHNR and CDR2 FQNEAQ (reference sequence). V was clipped by 6 bases and J by 9 bases, with 15 bases between them. This CDR3 is built from 13 residues. CDR3: CASSPALVGPQHF. CDR3 sequence (DNA): TGTGCCAGCAGTCCAGCGCTAGTGGGGCCCCAGCATTTT. The variable domain in full, completed from reference TRBV7-9 and TRBJ1-5, reads DTGVSQNPRHKITKRGQNVTFRCDPISEHNRLYWYRQTLGQGPEFLTYFQNEAQLEKSRLLSDRFSAERPKGSFSTLEIQRTEQGDSAMYLCASSPALVGPQHFGDGTRLSIL.

This chain joins TRBV28 and TRBJ2-1; TRBD1 aligns across 9 bases. Germline V lookup: CDR1 MDHEN, CDR2 SYDVKM. The CDR3 contains 16 residues. The trim removed 2 bases at V and 3 bases at J, leaving 5 bases unmatched. DNA for the CDR3: TGTGCCAGCAGTTTAGTTAGGGACAGGGTCTACAATGAGCAGTTCTTC. It encodes CASSLVRDRVYNEQFF.

The chain uses TRBV7-2 and TRBJ2-1; 8 bases match TRBD2. The end of the DNA aligns better with TRBJ2-7, so the J call may be wrong. Per the germline V gene, CDR1 is SGHTA and CDR2 is FQGNSA. The CDR3 is made up of 17 amino acids. Here the CDR3 DNA reads TGTGCCAGCAGCTCCCAGTCAGGGCGGGGGGCCCACAATGAGCAGTACTTC. Translating gives CASSSQSGRGAHNEQYF.

The rearrangement uses TRBV7-9 and TRBJ2-1, with D hard to call. Trimming removed 1 base from V and 12 bases from J, with 16 bases in between. CDR1 and CDR2 (germline): SEHNR, FQNEAQ (reference sequence). The CDR3 length is 14 residues. CDR3 DNA: TGTGCCAGCAGCTTAGTGGGTAGTACGTTGGGGCAGTTCTTC. Translating it yields CASSLVGSTLGQFF.

The sample holds many counts of this clonotype. The V call is TRBV4-1, the J call TRBJ2-7; D may be TRBD2 (6 bases). Germline-derived CDR1 and CDR2 are MGHRA and YSYEKL. This CDR3 region has 14 residues. V gave up 1 base and J gave up 4 bases, with 11 bases separating them. This CDR3 is CASSQVWGVYEQYF. The CDR3 DNA reads TGCGCCAGCAGCCAAGTGTGGGGGGTATACGAGCAGTACTTC.

The sample holds a few counts of this clonotype. CDR3 DNA: TGTGCCAGCAGTGATGAGACAGGGGATGAGCAGTTCTTC. Translation gives CASSDETGDEQFF. V and J are TRBV6-6 and TRBJ2-1; 8 bases map to TRBD1. Germline values: CDR1 MNHNY, CDR2 SVGAGI (reference sequence). The J segment lost 8 bases and the V segment lost 5 bases, leaving 5 bases of the junction unmatched. There are 13 residues in the CDR3.

This clonotype was counted between two and nine times. The V gene is TRBV5-6, the J gene TRBJ2-5; no reliable D call. Germline CDR1 SGHDT, CDR2 YYEEEE. The CDR3 is 14 amino acids. With 0 bases removed from V and 1 base from J, the gap between germline ends came to 7 bases. Here the CDR3 DNA reads TGTGCCAGCAGCTTGGGTATTCTCCAAGAGACCCAGTACTTC. Its translation is CASSLGILQETQYF.

Only a few counts were recorded for this clonotype. The V gene is TRBV7-2, the J gene TRBJ2-7, with 11 bases identical to TRBD2. Germline V lookup: CDR1 SGHTA, CDR2 FQGNSA. V was clipped by 5 bases and J by 3 bases; unmatched bases: 12. This CDR3 comprises 17 residues. This CDR3 reads CASSPPTLSGGDYEQYF. In DNA form, the CDR3 reads TGTGCCAGCAGCCCCCCTACACTTAGCGGGGGGGACTACGAGCAGTACTTC.

This clonotype was recorded a few times. The V and J genes are TRBV6-2 or TRBV6-3 and TRBJ2-3; 7 nucleotides align to TRBD1. The trim removed 2 bases at V and 3 bases at J, leaving 2 bases unmatched. The CDR3 runs 14 residues. Germline lookup yields CDR1 MNHEY and CDR2 SVGEGT. The CDR3, as DNA: TGTGCCAGCAGTTACCCGGGACAGACAGATACGCAGTATTTT. Translation gives CASSYPGQTDTQYF.

This clonotype was detected only a few times. DNA for the CDR3: TGTGCCAGCAGATCCATGTACGAGCAGTACTTC. This encodes CASRSMYEQYF. The chain is built from TRBV2 and TRBJ2-7; D is unclear. Trimming shortened V by 6 bases and J by 4 bases, and 7 bases separated the two germline ends. This CDR3 is 11 amino acids long. CDR1 and CDR2 (germline): SNHLY, FYNNEI.

In its sample, this clonotype was seen a few times. The chain is built from TRBV4-3 and TRBJ2-1, with 10 bases aligning to TRBD2. V lost 3 bases to trimming and J lost 4 bases; unmatched junction nucleotides: 6. The germline CDR1 and CDR2 sequences are LGHNA and YSLEER. The length of the CDR3 is 16 residues. The CDR3 loop is CASSHYRLAGYNEQFF. Written as DNA, the CDR3 is TGCGCCAGCAGCCATTACAGACTAGCGGGTTACAATGAGCAGTTCTTC.

The rearrangement links TRBV30 to TRBJ2-1; perhaps TRBD1 as D (6 bases). Trimming took off 2 bases at V and 4 bases at J, with 18 bases between the two ends. The CDR3 loop spans 16 amino acids. Germline V lookup: CDR1 GTSNPN, CDR2 SVGIG (reference sequence). CDR3 amino acids: CAWSQDGTGYYNEQFF. The CDR3 nucleotides read TGTGCCTGGAGTCAGGATGGAACAGGGTATTACAATGAGCAGTTCTTC. Variable domain in full (rest from reference TRBV30 and TRBJ2-1): SQTIHQWPATLVQPVGSPLSLECTVEGTSNPNLYWYRQAAGRGLQLLFYSVGIGQISSEVPQNLSASRPQDRQFILSSKKLLLSDSGFYLCAWSQDGTGYYNEQFFGPGTRLTVL.

The chain combines TRBV10-3 with TRBJ2-5; D is possibly TRBD1 (5 bases). V was cut by 10 bases and J by 2 bases, with 20 bases left in between. The CDR3 extends over 15 amino acids. CDR1 and CDR2 from the germline V gene are ENHRY and SYGVKD. CDR3 bases: TGTGCCACTAATGAAGGCAGGGTCCGGCAAGAGACCCAGTACTTC. Translation: CATNEGRVRQETQYF.

The CDR3 sequence is CASSPTLVHTGELFF. CDR3 nucleotide sequence: TGTGCCAGCAGCCCCACGCTGGTTCACACCGGGGAGCTGTTTTTT. This chain joins TRBV6-5 and TRBJ2-2; unclear D gene. The CDR3 covers 15 residues. V was cut by 6 bases and J by 3 bases, with 14 bases left in between. Germline V CDR1 and CDR2: MNHEY, SVGAGI.

Only a few counts were recorded for this clonotype. The J gene is TRBJ2-2, the V gene TRBV6-2 or TRBV6-3; D is possibly TRBD2 (5 bases). Germline assignment: CDR1 MNHEY and CDR2 SVGEGT. The CDR3 totals 14 residues. The ends were cut back, 6 bases at V and 2 bases at J, with 10 bases in the middle. As DNA, the CDR3 is TGTGCCAGCAGGAGGGTCTATAACACCGGGGAGCTGTTTTTT. It yields the protein CASRRVYNTGELFF.

This clonotype came up a few times. The chain recombines TRBV4-1 with TRBJ2-1, with D unclear. The V gene lost 1 base and the J gene lost 10 bases, with 17 bases spanning the gap. Germline-derived CDR1 and CDR2 are MGHRA and YSYEKL. This CDR3 is 15 amino acids long. CDR3 in amino acids: CASSQGERSVNEQFF. Here the CDR3 DNA reads TGCGCCAGCAGCCAAGGAGAGAGGTCGGTTAACGAGCAGTTCTTC.